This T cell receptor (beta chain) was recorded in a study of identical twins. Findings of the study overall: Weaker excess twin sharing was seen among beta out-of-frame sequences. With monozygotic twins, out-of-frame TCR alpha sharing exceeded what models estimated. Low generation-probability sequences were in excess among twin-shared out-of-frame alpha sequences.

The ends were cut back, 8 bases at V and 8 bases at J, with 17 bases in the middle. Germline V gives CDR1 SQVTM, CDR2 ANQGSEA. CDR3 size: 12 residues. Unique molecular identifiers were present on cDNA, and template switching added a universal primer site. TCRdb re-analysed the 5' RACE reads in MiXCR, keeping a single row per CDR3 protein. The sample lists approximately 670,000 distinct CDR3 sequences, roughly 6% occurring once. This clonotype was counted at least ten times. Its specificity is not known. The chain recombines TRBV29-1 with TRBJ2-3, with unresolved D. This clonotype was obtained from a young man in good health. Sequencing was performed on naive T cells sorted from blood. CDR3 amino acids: CSYRPTDLTQYF. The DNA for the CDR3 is TGCAGCTATCGACCGACCGACCTTACGCAGTATTTT.